One sample yielded the 18 T cell receptor beta chains listed below, sequenced in a study of PD-1 blockade in classical Hodgkin lymphoma. All the patients suffered relapse after autologous stem cell transplantation, and brentuximab vedotin exposure differed. Data came from immunoSEQ multiplex PCR; TCRdb stores just in-frame clones and leaves some out. Of more than 140,000 clones in the sample, less than 80% were seen once. The input for sequencing was peripheral blood mononuclear cells (PBMCs), taken before the second cycle of nivolumab. All receptors come from a human donor with classical Hodgkin lymphoma.

V and J are TRBV6-6 and TRBJ2-1, with D possibly being TRBD1 or TRBD2 (5 bases each). Germline V gene sequence: CDR1 MNHNY, CDR2 SVGAGI (reference sequence). Trimming removed 5 bases at V and 5 bases at J, with 13 bases between. This CDR3 is built from 14 residues. CDR3 bases: TGTGCCAGCAGTACACCGGGACGCGACAATGAGCAGTTCTTC. Residues: CASSTPGRDNEQFF.

CDR3 sequence reads: CASSLDPGILYEQYF. For the CDR3, the DNA is TGTGCCAGCAGCTTAGATCCCGGGATCTTGTACGAGCAGTACTTC. The chain joins TRBV11-2 to TRBJ2-7, with a weak D call TRBD2 (5 bases). The CDR3 contains 15 residues. Trimming took off 0 bases at V and 4 bases at J, with 13 bases between the two ends. From germline, CDR1 is SGHAT and CDR2 FQNNGV.

This clone occurred once. This sequence joins TRBV5-6 and TRBJ1-1; D call uncertain. V was clipped by 4 bases and J by 9 bases, with 16 bases between them. Germline V gene data show CDR1 as SGHDT and CDR2 as YYEEEE. The CDR3 consists of 13 residues. The CDR3 nucleotides are TGTGCCAGCAGCCAAACCGATTTGTTCAAAGCTTTCTTT. Translating gives CASSQTDLFKAFF.

This clone came up a few times. This rearrangement joins TRBV15 to TRBJ2-7; D may be TRBD2 (7 bases). The V end was cut by 3 bases, the J end by 10 bases, with 22 bases between. This CDR3 contains 15 residues. Germline V gene sequence: CDR1 LNHNV, CDR2 YYDKDF (reference sequence). CDR3 amino acids: CATSSPRTRQDPQYF. The CDR3 DNA follows: TGTGCCACCAGCAGCCCTAGGACTAGACAGGATCCCCAGTACTTC.

The chain couples TRBV13 to TRBJ2-1; TRBD2 might be the D (6 bases). V was cut by 5 bases and J by 4 bases, with 24 bases left in between. CDR3 length: 18 residues. CDR1 is PRHDT, CDR2 FYEKMQ, per germline (reference sequence). This CDR3 is CASSPWERYGGTYNEQFF. The CDR3 DNA is TGTGCCAGCAGCCCCTGGGAGAGATACGGCGGGACTTACAATGAGCAGTTCTTC. Variable domain in full (rest from reference TRBV13 and TRBJ2-1): AAGVIQSPRHLIKEKRETATLKCYPIPRHDTVYWYQQGPGQDPQFLISFYEKMQSDKGSIPDRFSAQQFSDYHSELNMSSLELGDSALYFCASSPWERYGGTYNEQFFGPGTRLTVL.

The chain combines TRBV10-3 with TRBJ2-7; TRBD2 matches 9 bases. The V segment lost 2 bases and the J segment 4 bases; nucleotides outside the gene matches: 3. This CDR3 contains 14 residues. Germline V lookup: CDR1 ENHRY, CDR2 SYGVKD. The chain's CDR3 is CAISERREGYEQYF. The CDR3, as DNA: TGTGCCATCAGTGAGAGGCGGGAGGGTTACGAGCAGTACTTC.

V and J are TRBV7-6 and TRBJ1-4, with D perhaps matching TRBD1 (6 bases). The CDR3 runs 16 residues. V lost 5 bases, J lost 2 bases, and 15 bases lay in between. Germline assignment: CDR1 SGHVS and CDR2 FNYEAQ. Here the CDR3 DNA reads TGTGCCAGCAGCCTCGGCGGGGGGCAGACTAATGAAAAACTGTTTTTT. It codes for CASSLGGGQTNEKLFF. The full variable domain, in which reference TRBV7-6 and TRBJ1-4 provide the parts outside the CDR3, is GAGVSQSPRYKVTKRGQDVALRCDPISGHVSLYWYRQALGQGPEFLTYFNYEAQQDKSGLPNDRFSAERPEGSISTLTIQRTEQRDSAMYRCASSLGGGQTNEKLFFGSGTQLSVL.

V usage is TRBV19 and J usage is TRBJ1-1, with 10 nucleotides matching TRBD1. This CDR3 has 15 amino acids. Germline CDR1 and CDR2: LNHDA and SQIVND (reference sequence). The junction had 13 bases not matched to a gene; V was cut back by 5 bases and J by 10 bases. The DNA of the CDR3 is TGTGCCAGTAGTTTACTGACAGGGGGCCCCGACAGAGCTTTCTTT. Translation gives CASSLLTGGPDRAFF.

This clone has a handful of counts. The gene calls are TRBV6-6 and TRBJ2-5, with D possibly being TRBD2 (5 bases). Between the trimmed V and J ends, which lost 4 bases and 4 bases, there was a span of 7 bases. The length of the CDR3 is 12 residues. Germline CDR1 reads MNHNY; CDR2 reads SVGAGI (reference sequence). The CDR3: CASSSRVETQYF. CDR3 bases: TGTGCCAGCAGTTCGCGGGTAGAGACCCAGTACTTC.

The chain recombines TRBV18 with TRBJ1-3; 9 bases match TRBD1. The V gene end was trimmed by 3 bases and the J gene end by 4 bases; junction bases not matched to a gene: 1. The CDR3 consists of 14 residues. Germline loops: CDR1 KGHSH, CDR2 LQKENI. The chain's CDR3 is CASSPGQGGNTIYF. CDR3 coding DNA: TGTGCCAGCTCACCGGGACAGGGAGGAAACACCATATATTTT.

The chain has TRBV5-1 and TRBJ2-7; D call uncertain. The CDR3 contains 11 residues. Trimming left V 5 bases short and J 3 bases short, with 6 bases between. Germline V gene data show CDR1 as SGHRS and CDR2 as YFSETQ. CDR3 DNA sequence: TGCGCCAGCAGTGTCGGCTACGAGCAGTACTTC. This codes for CASSVGYEQYF.

This clone was seen once. The J gene is TRBJ2-3, the V gene TRBV29-1, with 8 bases fitting TRBD1. The CDR3 spans 14 residues. V shed 2 bases and J 6 bases; nucleotides not matched to a gene: 7. Germline CDR1 is SQVTM and CDR2 is ANQGSEA. In DNA, the CDR3 is TGCAGCGTTGAAAAGTCAACAGGGGGGGATACGCAGTATTTT. Translation gives CSVEKSTGGDTQYF.

V gene TRBV28 combines with J gene TRBJ2-7; possibly TRBD1 or TRBD2 for D (5 bases each). Germline V lookup: CDR1 MDHEN, CDR2 SYDVKM. The CDR3 sequence is 14 residues long. V gave up 8 bases and J gave up 2 bases, with 16 bases separating them. The CDR3 sequence: CASQSGTDTYEQYF. For the CDR3, the DNA is TGTGCCAGCCAATCGGGGACGGACACCTACGAGCAGTACTTC.

V is TRBV30 and J is TRBJ2-7, with TRBD2 identical over 10 bases. The V and J ends lost 0 bases and 1 base, in that order; junction bases with no gene match: 6. CDR1 and CDR2 from the germline V gene are GTSNPN and SVGIG (reference sequence). The CDR3 has 16 amino acids. The CDR3: CAWSVKGTSESYEQYF. CDR3 nucleotides: TGTGCCTGGAGTGTAAAGGGGACTAGCGAATCCTACGAGCAGTACTTC.

The gene calls are TRBV7-2 and TRBJ2-7, with 9 positions matching TRBD1. The CDR3 consists of 15 residues. V trimming: 3 bases; J trimming: 2 bases; junction bases outside the gene matches: 5. Germline CDR1 reads SGHTA; CDR2 reads FQGNSA. CDR3: CASSLNDRGAYEQYF. The CDR3 DNA reads as TGTGCCAGCAGCTTGAACGACAGGGGGGCCTACGAGCAGTACTTC. Full variable domain (missing parts from reference TRBV7-2 and TRBJ2-7): GAGVSQSPSNKVTEKGKDVELRCDPISGHTALYWYRQSLGQGLEFLIYFQGNSAPDKSGLPSDRFSAERTGGSVSTLTIQRTQQEDSAVYLCASSLNDRGAYEQYFGPGTRLTVT.

This sequence joins TRBV6-6 and TRBJ1-2, with D perhaps matching TRBD1 (6 bases). The germline V gene has CDR1 MNHNY and CDR2 SVGAGI (reference sequence). The ends were cut back, 2 bases at V and 4 bases at J, with 17 bases in the middle. The CDR3 contains 16 residues. The CDR3 spells CASSYNRAGDAYGYTF. CDR3 coding DNA: TGTGCCAGCAGTTACAACCGCGCAGGGGACGCCTATGGCTACACCTTC.

This clone was seen only a few times. The chain links TRBV6-4 to TRBJ1-5; D is unclear. Germline-derived CDR1 and CDR2 are MRHNA and SNTAGT. The CDR3 contains 13 residues. Between the trimmed V and J ends, which lost 3 bases and 6 bases, there was a span of 9 bases. CDR3 in DNA: TGTGCCAGCAGTGAGGAGGGTGGTCAGCCCCAGCATTTT. Its translation is CASSEEGGQPQHF.

This clone was observed once. This chain links TRBV7-6 with TRBJ2-1; TRBD1 matches 12 bases. CDR3 length: 17 amino acids. Looked up from germline, CDR1 is SGHVS and CDR2 is FNYEAQ. Trimming at V came to 2 bases and at J to 10 bases, leaving 12 bases not matched to a gene. DNA for the CDR3: TGTGCCAGCAGCTTAAGAGGGAAGGGACAGGGGGCAAGGGAGCAGTTCTTC. Translating it yields CASSLRGKGQGAREQFF.